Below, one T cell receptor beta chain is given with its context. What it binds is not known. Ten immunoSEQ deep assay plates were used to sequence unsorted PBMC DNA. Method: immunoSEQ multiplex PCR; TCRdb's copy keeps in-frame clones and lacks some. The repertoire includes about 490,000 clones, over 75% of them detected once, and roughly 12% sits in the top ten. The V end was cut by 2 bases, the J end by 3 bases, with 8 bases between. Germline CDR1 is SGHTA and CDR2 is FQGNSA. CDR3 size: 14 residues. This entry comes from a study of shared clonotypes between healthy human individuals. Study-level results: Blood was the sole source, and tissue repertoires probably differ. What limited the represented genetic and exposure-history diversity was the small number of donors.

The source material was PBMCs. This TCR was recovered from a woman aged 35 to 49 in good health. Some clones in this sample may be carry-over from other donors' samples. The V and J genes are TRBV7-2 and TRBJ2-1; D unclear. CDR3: CASSLQSDYNEQFF. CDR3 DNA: TGTGCCAGCAGCTTACAGAGCGACTACAATGAGCAGTTCTTC.